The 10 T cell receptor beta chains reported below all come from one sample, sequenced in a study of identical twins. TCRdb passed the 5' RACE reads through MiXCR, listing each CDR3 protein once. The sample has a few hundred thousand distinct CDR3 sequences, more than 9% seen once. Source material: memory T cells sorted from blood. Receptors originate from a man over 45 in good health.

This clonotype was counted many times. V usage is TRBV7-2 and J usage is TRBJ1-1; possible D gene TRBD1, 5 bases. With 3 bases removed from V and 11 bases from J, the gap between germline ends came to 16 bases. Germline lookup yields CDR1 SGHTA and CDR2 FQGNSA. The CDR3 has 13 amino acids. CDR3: CASSFTWGEGAFF. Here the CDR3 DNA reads TGTGCCAGCAGCTTTACGTGGGGCGAAGGGGCTTTCTTT.

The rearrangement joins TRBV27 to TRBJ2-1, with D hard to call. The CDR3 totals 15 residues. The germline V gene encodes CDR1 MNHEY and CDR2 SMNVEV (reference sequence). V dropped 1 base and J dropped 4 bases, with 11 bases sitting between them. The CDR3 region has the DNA TGTGCCAGCAGTTTATACTACCCTAGATACAATGAGCAGTTCTTC. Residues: CASSLYYPRYNEQFF.

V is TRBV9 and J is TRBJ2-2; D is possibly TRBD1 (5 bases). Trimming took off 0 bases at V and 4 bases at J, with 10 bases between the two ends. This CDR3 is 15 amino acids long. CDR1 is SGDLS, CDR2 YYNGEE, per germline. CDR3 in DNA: TGTGCCAGCAGCGTAGGGGGCGCCGGCACCGGGGAGCTGTTTTTT. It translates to CASSVGGAGTGELFF.

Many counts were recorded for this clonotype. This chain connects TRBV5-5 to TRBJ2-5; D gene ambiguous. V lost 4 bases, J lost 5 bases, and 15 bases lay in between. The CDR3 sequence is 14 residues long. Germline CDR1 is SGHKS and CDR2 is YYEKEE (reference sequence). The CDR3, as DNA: TGTGCCAGCAGCCCGGACGGTCCATGGGAGACCCAGTACTTC. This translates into CASSPDGPWETQYF.

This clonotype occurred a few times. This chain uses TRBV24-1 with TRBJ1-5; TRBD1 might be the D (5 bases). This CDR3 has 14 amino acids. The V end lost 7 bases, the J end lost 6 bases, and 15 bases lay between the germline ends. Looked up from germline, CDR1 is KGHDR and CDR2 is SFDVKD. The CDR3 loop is CATSRAGRSQPQHF. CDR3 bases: TGTGCCACCAGCAGGGCAGGGAGATCTCAGCCCCAGCATTTT.

DNA for the CDR3: TGCAGTGCTGGGCTAGCGGGCTACAATGAGCAGTTCTTC. Its protein is CSAGLAGYNEQFF. V gene TRBV20-1 combines with J gene TRBJ2-1, with TRBD2 matching 8 bases. Germline CDR1 is DFQATT and CDR2 is SNEGSKA (reference sequence). Unmatched junction bases numbered 3, after V lost 5 bases and J lost 3 bases. The CDR3 totals 13 residues.

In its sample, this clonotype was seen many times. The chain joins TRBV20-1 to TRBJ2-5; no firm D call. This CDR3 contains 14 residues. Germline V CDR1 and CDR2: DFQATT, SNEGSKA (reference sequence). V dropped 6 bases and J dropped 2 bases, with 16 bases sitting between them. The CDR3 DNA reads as TGCAGTGCCCAGAAAGGTGTACCTCAAGAGACCCAGTACTTC. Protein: CSAQKGVPQETQYF.

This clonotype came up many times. The CDR3 region has the DNA TGTGCCAGCTCACCACCCCTGATAGCTAACTATGGCTACACCTTC. Translated, it gives CASSPPLIANYGYTF. The chain combines TRBV18 with TRBJ1-2; D gene ambiguous. Germline values: CDR1 KGHSH, CDR2 LQKENI. CDR3 length: 15 amino acids. Trimming left V 0 bases short and J 0 bases short, with 8 bases between.

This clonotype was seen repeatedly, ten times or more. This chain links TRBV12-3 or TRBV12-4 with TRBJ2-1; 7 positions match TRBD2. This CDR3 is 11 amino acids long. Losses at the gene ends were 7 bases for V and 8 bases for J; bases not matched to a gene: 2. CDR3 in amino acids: CASTRGDEQFF. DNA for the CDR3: TGTGCCAGCACCCGGGGGGATGAGCAGTTCTTC.

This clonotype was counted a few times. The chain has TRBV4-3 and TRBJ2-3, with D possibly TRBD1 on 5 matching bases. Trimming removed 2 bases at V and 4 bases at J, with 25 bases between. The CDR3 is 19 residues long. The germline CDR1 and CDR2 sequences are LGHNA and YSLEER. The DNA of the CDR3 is TGCGCCAGCAGCCAAAATGGGGTGCAGGGTAGCTTCTCGGCAGATACGCAGTATTTT. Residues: CASSQNGVQGSFSADTQYF.